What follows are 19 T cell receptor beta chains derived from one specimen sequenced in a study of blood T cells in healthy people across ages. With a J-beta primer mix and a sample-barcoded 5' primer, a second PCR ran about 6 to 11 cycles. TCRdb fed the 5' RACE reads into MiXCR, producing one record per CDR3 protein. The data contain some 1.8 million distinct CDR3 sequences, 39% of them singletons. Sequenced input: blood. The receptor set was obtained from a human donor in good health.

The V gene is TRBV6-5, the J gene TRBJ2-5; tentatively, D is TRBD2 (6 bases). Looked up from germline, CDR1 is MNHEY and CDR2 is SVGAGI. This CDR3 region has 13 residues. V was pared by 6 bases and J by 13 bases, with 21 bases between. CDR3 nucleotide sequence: TGTGCCAGCAGCCCCCCCGAGGGCGGGGTTACGTACTTC. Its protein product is CASSPPEGGVTYF.

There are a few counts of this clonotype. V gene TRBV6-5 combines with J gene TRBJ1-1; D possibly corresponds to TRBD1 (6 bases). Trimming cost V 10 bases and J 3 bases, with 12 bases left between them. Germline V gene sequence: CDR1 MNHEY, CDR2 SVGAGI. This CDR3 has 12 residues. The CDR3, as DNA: TGTGCCACCCTACAGGGCTACACTGAAGCTTTCTTT. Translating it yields CATLQGYTEAFF.

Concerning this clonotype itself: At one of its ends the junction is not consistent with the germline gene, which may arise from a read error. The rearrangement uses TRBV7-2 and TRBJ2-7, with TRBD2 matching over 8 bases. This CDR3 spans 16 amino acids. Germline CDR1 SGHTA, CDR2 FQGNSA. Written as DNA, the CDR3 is TGTGTCAGCAGTCTTAGGTCCCAGACTAGCGTCTACGAGCAGTACTTC. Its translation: CVSSLRSQTSVYEQYF.

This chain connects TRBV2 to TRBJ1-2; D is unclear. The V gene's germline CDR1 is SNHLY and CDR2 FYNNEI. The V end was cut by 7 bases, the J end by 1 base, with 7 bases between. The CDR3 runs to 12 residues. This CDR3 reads CASMGSNYGYTF. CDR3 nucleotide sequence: TGTGCCAGCATGGGTAGTAACTATGGCTACACCTTC.

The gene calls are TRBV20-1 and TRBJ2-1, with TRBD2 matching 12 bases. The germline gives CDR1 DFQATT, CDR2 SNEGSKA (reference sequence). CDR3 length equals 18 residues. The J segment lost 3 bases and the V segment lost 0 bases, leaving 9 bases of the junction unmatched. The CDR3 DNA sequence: TGCAGTGCTAGAGATGTGGCTAGCGGGGGGGCCGGCTACAATGAGCAGTTCTTC. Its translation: CSARDVASGGAGYNEQFF.

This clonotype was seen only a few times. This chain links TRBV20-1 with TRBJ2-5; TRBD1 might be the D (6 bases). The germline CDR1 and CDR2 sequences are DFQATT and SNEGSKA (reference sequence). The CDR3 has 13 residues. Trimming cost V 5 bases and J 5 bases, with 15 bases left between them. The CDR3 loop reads CSAEMTGWETQYF. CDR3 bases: TGCAGTGCTGAAATGACAGGCTGGGAGACCCAGTACTTC.

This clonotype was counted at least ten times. CDR3 nucleotides: TGTGCCAGCAGTAATTACAGGGGAAACTCTGGGGCCAACGTCCTGACTTTC. Its translation: CASSNYRGNSGANVLTF. The chain is built from TRBV7-9 and TRBJ2-6, with 7 positions matching TRBD1. The germline gives CDR1 SEHNR, CDR2 FQNEAQ (reference sequence). The CDR3 totals 17 residues. V trimming: 6 bases; J trimming: 0 bases; junction bases outside the gene matches: 8.

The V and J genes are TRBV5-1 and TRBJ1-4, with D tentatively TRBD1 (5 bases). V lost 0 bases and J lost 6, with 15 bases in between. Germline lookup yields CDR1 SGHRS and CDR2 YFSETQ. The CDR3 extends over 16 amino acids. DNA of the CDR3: TGCGCCAGCAGCTTGGACAGGTTGGCAGAAGATGAAAAACTGTTTTTT. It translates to CASSLDRLAEDEKLFF.

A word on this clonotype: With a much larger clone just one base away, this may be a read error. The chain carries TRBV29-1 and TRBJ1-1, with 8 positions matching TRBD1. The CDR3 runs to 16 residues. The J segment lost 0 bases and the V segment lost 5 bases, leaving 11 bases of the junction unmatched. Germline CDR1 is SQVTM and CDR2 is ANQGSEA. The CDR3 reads CSVRDRLPKLNTEAFF. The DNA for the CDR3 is TGCAGCGTTAGGGACAGGCTTCCCAAATTGAACACTGAAGCTTTCTTT.

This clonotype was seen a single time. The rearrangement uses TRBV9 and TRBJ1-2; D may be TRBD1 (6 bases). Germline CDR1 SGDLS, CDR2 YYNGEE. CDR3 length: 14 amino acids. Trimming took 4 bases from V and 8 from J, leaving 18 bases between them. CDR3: CASSPEGVVGGYTF. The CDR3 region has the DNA TGTGCCAGCAGCCCCGAGGGGGTGGTAGGAGGCTACACCTTC.

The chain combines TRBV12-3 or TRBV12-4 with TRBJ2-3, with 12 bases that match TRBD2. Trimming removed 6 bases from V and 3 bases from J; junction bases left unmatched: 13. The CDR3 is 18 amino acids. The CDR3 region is CASSPRALAGGPTDTQYF. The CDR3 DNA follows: TGTGCCAGCAGCCCTAGGGCGCTAGCGGGGGGGCCGACAGATACGCAGTATTTT.

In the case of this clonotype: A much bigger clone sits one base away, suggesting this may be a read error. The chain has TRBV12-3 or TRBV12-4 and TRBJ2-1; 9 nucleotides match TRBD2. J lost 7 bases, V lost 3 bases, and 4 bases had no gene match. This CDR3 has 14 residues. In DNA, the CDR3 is TGTGCCAGCAGTTTTGCGGGGGGGCCTAATGAGCAGTTCTTC. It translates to CASSFAGGPNEQFF.

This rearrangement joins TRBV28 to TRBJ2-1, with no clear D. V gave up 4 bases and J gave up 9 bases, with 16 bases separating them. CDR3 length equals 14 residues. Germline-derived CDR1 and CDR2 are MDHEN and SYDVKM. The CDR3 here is CASSSPGLDGEQFF. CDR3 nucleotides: TGTGCCAGCAGTTCCCCCGGATTGGATGGTGAGCAGTTCTTC.

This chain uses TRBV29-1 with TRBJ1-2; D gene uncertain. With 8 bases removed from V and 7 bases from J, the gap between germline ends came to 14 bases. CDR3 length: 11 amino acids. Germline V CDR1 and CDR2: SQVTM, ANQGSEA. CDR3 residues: CSLLEGGGYTF. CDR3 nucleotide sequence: TGCAGCCTTCTAGAGGGTGGTGGCTACACCTTC. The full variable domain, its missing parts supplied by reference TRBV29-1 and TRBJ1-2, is SAVISQKPSRDICQRGTSLTIQCQVDSQVTMMFWYRQQPGQSLTLIATANQGSEATYESGFVIDKFPISRPNLTFSTLTVSNMSPEDSSIYLCSLLEGGGYTFGSGTRLTVV.

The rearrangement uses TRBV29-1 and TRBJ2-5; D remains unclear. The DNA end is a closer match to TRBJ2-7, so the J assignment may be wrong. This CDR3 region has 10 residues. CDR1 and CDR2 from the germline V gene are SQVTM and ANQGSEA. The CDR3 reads CSVVGSEQYF. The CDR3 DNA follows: TGCAGCGTTGTAGGAAGCGAGCAGTACTTC.

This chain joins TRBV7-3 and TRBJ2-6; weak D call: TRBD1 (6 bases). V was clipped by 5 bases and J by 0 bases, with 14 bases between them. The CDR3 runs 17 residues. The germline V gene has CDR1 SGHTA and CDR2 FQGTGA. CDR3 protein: CASSPRGTISGANVLTF. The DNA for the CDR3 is TGTGCCAGCAGCCCAAGAGGGACAATCTCTGGGGCCAACGTCCTGACTTTC.

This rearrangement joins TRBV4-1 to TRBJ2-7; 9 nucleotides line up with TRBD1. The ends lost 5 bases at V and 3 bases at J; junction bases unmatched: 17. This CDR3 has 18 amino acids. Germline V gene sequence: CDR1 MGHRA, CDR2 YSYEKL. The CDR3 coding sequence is TGCGCCAGCAGCTTCGCCCATCTCCCGGGACAGGGTAACTACGAGCAGTACTTC. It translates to CASSFAHLPGQGNYEQYF.

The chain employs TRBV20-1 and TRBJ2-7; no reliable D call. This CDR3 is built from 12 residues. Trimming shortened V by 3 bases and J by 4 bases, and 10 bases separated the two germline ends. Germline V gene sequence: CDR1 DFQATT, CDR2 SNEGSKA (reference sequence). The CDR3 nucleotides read TGCAGTGCTAGTTTGCGCGTTTACGAGCAGTACTTC. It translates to CSASLRVYEQYF.

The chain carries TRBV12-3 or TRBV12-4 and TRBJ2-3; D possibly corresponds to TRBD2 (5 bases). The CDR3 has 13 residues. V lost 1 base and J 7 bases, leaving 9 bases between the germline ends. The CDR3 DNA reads TGTGCCAGCAGTTTAGAGTACGGGAATACGCAGTATTTT. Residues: CASSLEYGNTQYF.